These 22 T cell receptor beta chains were sequenced from one sample in a study of regulatory T cells in long-lasting Graves disease. The time point here: newly diagnosed GD, antithyroid drugs for less than 3 months. Researchers made the TCR library from RNA that was extracted from PBMCs. Building of the TCR beta libraries involved iRepertoire HTBI primers and Arm-PCR of CDR3 regions. TCRdb called the multiplex PCR reads again in MiXCR, with one record for every CDR3 protein. The sample contains 200,000 to 300,000 distinct CDR3 sequences, 20% to 25% of which appear only once. Sequencing was performed on peripheral blood mononuclear cells (PBMCs), taken at new diagnosis, from a patient treated with antithyroid drugs. These receptors all stem from a female donor with Graves disease.

Concerning this clonotype itself: A read error may explain this, as a much larger clone is one base away. This chain connects TRBV7-9 to TRBJ2-3; maybe TRBD1 (5 bases). CDR1 and CDR2 (germline): SEHNR, FQNEAQ (reference sequence). The CDR3 spans 16 residues. This CDR3 reads CASSPRAAFITGTQYF. The CDR3 bases are TGTGCCAGCAGCCCCAGAGCAGCGTTTATCACAGGTACGCAGTATTTT.

This clonotype has just a few counts. Possible read error: a much larger clone is one base away. The chain uses TRBV10-3 and TRBJ1-2; D possibly corresponds to TRBD1 (6 bases). Germline CDR1 is ENHRY and CDR2 is SYGVKD. This CDR3 is built from 14 residues. V lost 4 bases and J lost 6, with 15 bases in between. The CDR3 nucleotides read TGTGCCATCAGTGGGTGGGACACTAAAGATGGCTACACCTTC. Its translation: CAISGWDTKDGYTF.

The genes are TRBV28 and TRBJ1-1, with no clear D. Germline CDR1 MDHEN, CDR2 SYDVKM. The CDR3 is made up of 12 amino acids. V shed 5 bases and J shed 7 bases, with 11 bases lying between them. DNA for the CDR3: TGTGCCAGCAGTATACCATATGTTGAAGCTTTCTTT. It is translated as CASSIPYVEAFF.

Concerning this clonotype: A read error is likely here: a far larger clone is one base away. The rearrangement joins TRBV2 to TRBJ2-3; TRBD2 matches at 7 bases. Gene TRBJ2-7 matches the end of the DNA better, so the J call may be wrong. The CDR3 spans 15 residues. The germline gives CDR1 SNHLY, CDR2 FYNNEI. The CDR3 spells CASSRPAGSSYEQYF. The CDR3 DNA follows: TGTGCCAGCAGTCGACCAGCGGGAAGCTCCTACGAGCAGTACTTC.

Points on this clonotype: Being one base from a much bigger clone, this may be a read error. The chain combines TRBV6-2 or TRBV6-3 with TRBJ1-2; TRBD1 might be the D (6 bases). The CDR3 extends over 16 amino acids. Germline CDR1 is MNHEY and CDR2 is SVGEGT. The CDR3 DNA is TGTGCCAGCAGGAACTTAGGGGGGGTTTCTAACTGTGGCTACACCTTC. Its translation: CASRNLGGVSNCGYTF.

The chain recombines TRBV20-1 with TRBJ2-5, with 8 bases that match TRBD2. The CDR3 loop spans 15 amino acids. The germline V gene has CDR1 DFQATT and CDR2 SNEGSKA (reference sequence). V lost 1 base, J lost 1 base, and 5 bases stayed unmatched. As DNA, the CDR3 is TGCAGTGCTAGAGCCATAGCGGGGACCCAAGAGACCCAGTACTTC. This codes for CSARAIAGTQETQYF.

This clonotype was counted at least ten times. The chain combines TRBV7-3 with TRBJ1-1; D is unresolved. The CDR3 runs 15 residues. Germline lookup yields CDR1 SGHTA and CDR2 FQGTGA. V dropped 3 bases and J dropped 1 base, with 12 bases sitting between them. CDR3 loop: CASSLLMVPNTEAFF. The DNA for the CDR3 is TGTGCCAGCAGCTTGTTGATGGTGCCGAACACTGAAGCTTTCTTT.

This clonotype appeared a few times. A single base separates this from a much larger clone, so it may be a read error. This chain joins TRBV7-3 and TRBJ2-1; D perhaps matches TRBD2 (5 bases). The CDR3 loop spans 12 amino acids. Germline V lookup: CDR1 SGHTA, CDR2 FQGTGA. The CDR3 nucleotides are TGTGCCAGCAGCTTAACGTCCGGGGAGCAGCTCTTC. Translation gives CASSLTSGEQLF.

This chain connects TRBV7-9 to TRBJ2-3, with 11 bases fitting TRBD2. V lost 3 bases, J lost 14 bases, and 10 bases stayed unmatched. CDR3 length: 14 residues. CDR1 SEHNR and CDR2 FQNEAQ come from the germline V gene (reference sequence). CDR3 sequence: CASSLAQLAGVRYF. The CDR3 nucleotides read TGTGCCAGCAGCTTGGCCCAACTAGCGGGAGTCAGGTATTTT.

This clonotype was seen only a few times. The chain uses TRBV7-9 and TRBJ1-4; TRBD1 is a possible D gene (6 bases). The V gene's germline CDR1 is SEHNR and CDR2 FQNEAQ (reference sequence). V gave up 2 bases and J gave up 7 bases, with 11 bases separating them. The CDR3 totals 14 residues. The DNA of the CDR3 is TGTGCCAGCAGCTTATCCAGGGGTGCTGAAAAACTGTTTTTT. Translation gives CASSLSRGAEKLFF.

This clonotype was counted a few times. This is likely an artifact of a read error, given a far larger clone one base away. The CDR3 protein is CAISEVTEGNSGANVLTF. The CDR3, as DNA: TGTGCCATCAGTGAAGTAACGGAGGGAAACTCTGGGGCCAACGTCCTGACTTTC. This chain links TRBV10-3 with TRBJ2-6, with D tentatively TRBD2 (6 bases). The CDR3 has 18 residues. Germline V gene lookup returns CDR1 ENHRY and CDR2 SYGVKD. Trimming shortened V by 3 bases and J by 0 bases, and 15 bases separated the two germline ends.

This clonotype was counted between two and nine times. DNA of the CDR3: TGTGCCACTCGGGGAAGCTCTGGGGCCAACGTCCTGACTTTC. Protein product: CATRGSSGANVLTF. This chain links TRBV28 with TRBJ2-6; possible D gene TRBD2, 5 bases. The CDR3 contains 14 residues. CDR1 MDHEN and CDR2 SYDVKM come from the germline V gene. The V and J ends lost 10 bases and 0 bases respectively, with 10 bases between them.

In regard to this clonotype: This could be a read error, since a much larger clone is one nucleotide away. The chain is built from TRBV5-6 and TRBJ1-2; tentatively, D is TRBD1 (6 bases). Looked up from germline, CDR1 is SGHDT and CDR2 is YYEEEE. The CDR3 consists of 14 residues. The CDR3 spells CTSSLFTGYYGYTF. CDR3 bases: TGTACCAGCAGCTTGTTTACAGGGTACTATGGCTACACCTTC.

This clonotype was found many times. The chain recombines TRBV30 with TRBJ2-5; D not resolved. Germline V gives CDR1 GTSNPN, CDR2 SVGIG (reference sequence). The CDR3 length is 11 residues. V was pared by 0 bases and J by 7 bases, with 6 bases between. The CDR3 loop is CAWSVVGTQYF. The CDR3 region has the DNA TGTGCCTGGAGTGTAGTAGGGACCCAGTACTTC.

Details on this clonotype: The conserved phenylalanine or tryptophan normally closing the CDR3 is absent here, so this likely arose from a read error. This chain connects TRBV2 to TRBJ1-6; D is unclear. The germline V gene has CDR1 SNHLY and CDR2 FYNNEI. V shed 8 bases and J shed 9 bases, with 14 bases lying between them. The CDR3 consists of 13 residues. The CDR3 sequence: CASDTGPGSPLHL. In nucleotides, the CDR3 is TGTGCCAGCGATACGGGCCCTGGTTCACCCCTCCACCTT.

This clonotype appeared a few times. In DNA form, the CDR3 reads TGTGCCAGCAGCCAGATGGCTGGCAGCAACTATGGCTACACCTTC. Amino acid sequence: CASSQMAGSNYGYTF. The chain carries TRBV3-1 and TRBJ1-2; D gene unclear. Trimming took off 3 bases at V and 2 bases at J, with 13 bases between the two ends. The CDR3 spans 15 residues. Germline V CDR1 and CDR2: LGHDT, YNNKEL (reference sequence). Drawing the rest from reference TRBV3-1 and TRBJ1-2, the complete variable domain is DTAVSQTPKYLVTQMGNDKSIKCEQNLGHDTMYWYKQDSKKFLKIMFSYNNKELIINETVPNRFSPKSPDKAHLNLHINSLELGDSAVYFCASSQMAGSNYGYTFGSGTRLTVV.

This clonotype was seen at least ten times. V and J are TRBV7-8 and TRBJ1-5; D not resolved. The V gene's germline CDR1 is SGHVS and CDR2 FQNEAQ. The germline V and J ends were trimmed by 5 bases and 4 bases, with 18 bases remaining between them. The CDR3 sequence is 16 residues long. CDR3 sequence reads: CASSRRPEDGNQPQHF. As DNA, the CDR3 is TGTGCCAGCAGCCGAAGACCCGAGGACGGGAATCAGCCCCAGCATTTT.

This chain connects TRBV7-8 to TRBJ1-3, with 8 bases lining up with TRBD1. The CDR3 is 16 residues long. The germline V gene encodes CDR1 SGHVS and CDR2 FQNEAQ. J lost 0 bases, V lost 5 bases, and 6 bases had no gene match. The CDR3, as DNA: TGTGCCAGCAGCAGACAGGGGACCCTCTCTGGAAACACCATATATTTT. Protein product: CASSRQGTLSGNTIYF.

This clonotype was seen many times. V is TRBV30 and J is TRBJ2-2; the D is unclear. CDR3 length equals 15 residues. V was trimmed by 2 bases and J by 0 bases, leaving 10 bases between them. Germline assignment: CDR1 GTSNPN and CDR2 SVGIG (reference sequence). CDR3 loop: CAWSSPVTNTGELFF. The CDR3, as DNA: TGTGCCTGGAGTTCCCCAGTCACGAACACCGGGGAGCTGTTTTTT.

This clonotype was detected ten times or more. The rearrangement links TRBV6-2 or TRBV6-3 to TRBJ2-3; no clear D gene. The ends were cut back, 5 bases at V and 5 bases at J, with 11 bases in the middle. The CDR3 runs to 13 residues. Germline CDR1 MNHEY, CDR2 SVGEGT. The CDR3 spells CASSDQAGDTQYF. CDR3 nucleotide sequence: TGTGCCAGCAGTGACCAAGCAGGAGATACGCAGTATTTT.

This clonotype was detected many times. The gene calls are TRBV28 and TRBJ2-3; possibly TRBD2 for D (6 bases). The CDR3 is made up of 15 amino acids. V lost 10 bases, J lost 0 bases, and 17 bases lay in between. Germline V gene lookup returns CDR1 MDHEN and CDR2 SYDVKM. For the CDR3, the DNA is TGTGCCACACTCGAGAGGCGGGGAAGCACAGATACGCAGTATTTT. Its protein is CATLERRGSTDTQYF.

This clonotype came up many times. The V gene is TRBV27, the J gene TRBJ1-4; TRBD1 agrees at 7 bases. V gave up 6 bases and J gave up 8 bases; unmatched junction bases: 15. The CDR3 is 16 amino acids. The germline CDR1 and CDR2 sequences are MNHEY and SMNVEV (reference sequence). The CDR3 nucleotides are TGTGCCAGCAGACCCTACTCGCAGGGGGAGCGAGAAAAACTGTTTTTT. Protein: CASRPYSQGEREKLFF.